The clone carrying this TCR beta chain has ten or more counts. The data are from a study of T cells in Graves' hyperthyroidism and ophthalmopathy. TCR beta CDR3 sequences were amplified from RNA transcripts. Carried out on the TCR CDR3, a first-round RT-PCR used the HTBI primer set. TCRdb independently ran MiXCR on the multiplex PCR reads; one entry per CDR3 protein. The table lists 270,000 or so distinct CDR3 sequences, 12% to 15% of them singletons. Predating any ophthalmopathy symptoms, the blood sample was taken at first hyperthyroidism diagnosis. PBMCs were obtained from roughly 10 ml fresh peripheral blood. Trimming removed 5 bases at V and 4 bases at J, with 11 bases between. The CDR3 loop spans 13 amino acids. Germline lookup yields CDR1 LGHDT and CDR2 YNNKEL (reference sequence).

This chain links TRBV3-1 with TRBJ1-1, with D perhaps TRBD1 (5 bases). The sequencing sample was made of blood. This sequence was found in a woman in her fifties or sixties with Graves' hyperthyroidism that later progressed to Graves' ophthalmopathy. The CDR3 DNA reads TGTGCCAGCAGCGGACAAGGGAGCACTGAAGCTTTCTTT. It yields the protein CASSGQGSTEAFF. The full variable domain, completed using reference TRBV3-1 and TRBJ1-1, is DTAVSQTPKYLVTQMGNDKSIKCEQNLGHDTMYWYKQDSKKFLKIMFSYNNKELIINETVPNRFSPKSPDKAHLNLHINSLELGDSAVYFCASSGQGSTEAFFGQGTRLTVV.